This TCR beta chain was identified in a study of blood T cell repertoires in COVID-19. On the study more broadly: The United States, Italy and Spain provided the acute and convalescent COVID-19 samples. Sources were T cells, B-cell-depleted T cells, or PBMCs; the material itself was cDNA or gDNA.

CDR3 size: 13 residues. V was cut by 6 bases and J by 1 base, with 9 bases left in between. Germline assignment: CDR1 MNHNY and CDR2 SVGAGI (reference sequence). Under the authors' procedure: Amplification of reference gene primers provided the estimated nucleated cell counts. Profiling relied on immunoSEQ multiplex PCR, and the TCRdb table lists in-frame clones only, not all of them. Clone size and V and J calls were adopted from that table, with D and trimming inferred from the DNA. The sample comprises 180,000 or so clones, about nine tenths of which are singletons, and around 3.3% rests with the top ten.

The specimen was peripheral blood. This TCR was sampled from a man between 65 and 85 years old with acute or convalescent COVID-19. This chain joins TRBV6-6 and TRBJ2-5, with TRBD2 as a possible D gene (5 bases). CDR3 nucleotide sequence: TGTGCCAGCAGCGGGATCTTCCAAGAGACCCAGTACTTC. It is translated as CASSGIFQETQYF.